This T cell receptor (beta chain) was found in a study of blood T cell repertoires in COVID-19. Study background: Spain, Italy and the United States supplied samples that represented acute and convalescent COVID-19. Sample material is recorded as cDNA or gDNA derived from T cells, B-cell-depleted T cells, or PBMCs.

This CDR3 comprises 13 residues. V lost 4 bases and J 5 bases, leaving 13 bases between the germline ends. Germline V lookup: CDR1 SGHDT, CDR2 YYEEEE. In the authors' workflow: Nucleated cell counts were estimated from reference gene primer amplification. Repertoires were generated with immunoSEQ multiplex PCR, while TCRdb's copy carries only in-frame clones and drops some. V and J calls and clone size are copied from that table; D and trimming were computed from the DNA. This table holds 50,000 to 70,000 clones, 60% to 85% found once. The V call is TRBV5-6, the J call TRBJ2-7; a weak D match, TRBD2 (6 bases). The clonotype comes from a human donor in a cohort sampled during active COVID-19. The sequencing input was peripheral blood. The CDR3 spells CASSRGSSDEQYF. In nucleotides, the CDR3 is TGTGCCAGCAGCCGGGGGTCTAGCGACGAGCAGTACTTC.